The clone carrying this T cell receptor beta chain was counted between two and nine times. Its antigen is unknown. These data belong to a study of blood T cells in healthy people across ages. Points from the study as a whole: TCR beta diversity per million T cells fell roughly linearly with age.

V lost 3 bases and J 1 base, leaving 11 bases between the germline ends. Germline loops: CDR1 KGHSH, CDR2 LQKENI. The CDR3 consists of 15 residues. Primers used in a second PCR of about 6 to 11 cycles were a sample-barcoded 5' primer and a J-beta primer mix. Each CDR3 protein is one row after TCRdb ran MiXCR on the 5' RACE reads. This repertoire shows around 1,800,000 distinct CDR3 sequences, roughly two fifths found once; its top ten account for 20% to 25%. The sample comprised blood. The chain uses TRBV18 and TRBJ2-3; D is ambiguous. This sequence was found in a human donor in good health. The CDR3 DNA reads TGTGCCAGCTCACCTACCGGACCCCGCACAGATACGCAGTATTTT. Translating gives CASSPTGPRTDTQYF.